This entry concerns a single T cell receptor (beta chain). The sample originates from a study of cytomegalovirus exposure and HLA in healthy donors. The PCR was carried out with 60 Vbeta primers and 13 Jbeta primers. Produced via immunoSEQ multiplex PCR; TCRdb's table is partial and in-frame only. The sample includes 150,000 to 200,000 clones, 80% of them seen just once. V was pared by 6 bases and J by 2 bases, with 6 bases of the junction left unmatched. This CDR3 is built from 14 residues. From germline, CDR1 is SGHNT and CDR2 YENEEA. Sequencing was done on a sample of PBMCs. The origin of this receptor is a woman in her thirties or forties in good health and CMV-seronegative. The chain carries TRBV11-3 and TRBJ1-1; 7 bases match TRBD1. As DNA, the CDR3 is TGTGCCAGCAGTCCAACAGGGGCTAACACTGAAGCTTTCTTT. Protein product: CASSPTGANTEAFF. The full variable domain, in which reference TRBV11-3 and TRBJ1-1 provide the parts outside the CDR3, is EAGVVQSPRYKIIEKKQPVAFWCNPISGHNTLYWYLQNLGQGPELLIRYENEEAVDDSQLPKDRFSAERLKGVDSTLKIQPAELGDSAVYLCASSPTGANTEAFFGQGTRLTVV.